The 13 T cell receptor beta chains presented below share a single source sample, sequenced in a study of blood T cell repertoires in COVID-19. Produced via immunoSEQ multiplex PCR; TCRdb's table is partial and in-frame only. The sample lists about 220,000 clones, about 81% seen once, with 7.5% to 9.5% in the top ten. Sequencing input: peripheral blood. Receptor source: a woman older than 75 with COVID-19, enrolled during active disease.

The rearrangement links TRBV4-1 to TRBJ1-6; TRBD1 aligns across 9 bases. Germline assignment: CDR1 MGHRA and CDR2 YSYEKL. The junction had 7 bases not matched to a gene; V was cut back by 5 bases and J by 8 bases. The CDR3 is 15 amino acids. Here the CDR3 DNA reads TGCGCCAGCAGCTGGCGGACAGGGGATGATTCACCCCTCCACTTT. Translating it yields CASSWRTGDDSPLHF.

The chain links TRBV11-2 to TRBJ2-1; 11 nucleotides match TRBD1. Germline V gene data show CDR1 as SGHAT and CDR2 as FQNNGV. V lost 5 bases to trimming and J lost 6 bases; unmatched junction nucleotides: 9. CDR3 length equals 16 residues. The CDR3 bases are TGTGCCAGCAGCCCCGCCCGGGACAGGGGGGCCAATGAGCAGTTCTTC. Translated, it gives CASSPARDRGANEQFF.

The rearrangement joins TRBV7-2 to TRBJ1-2, with TRBD1 matching 7 bases. The CDR3 covers 13 residues. The V gene end was trimmed by 5 bases and the J gene end by 4 bases; junction bases not matched to a gene: 4. Germline CDR1 reads SGHTA; CDR2 reads FQGNSA. The CDR3 DNA follows: TGTGCCAGCAGCCGGGACAGCTCCTATGGCTACACCTTC. It codes for CASSRDSSYGYTF.

The chain joins TRBV18 to TRBJ2-3; no reliable D call. The V gene lost 4 bases and the J gene lost 5 bases, with 10 bases spanning the gap. Germline CDR1 is KGHSH and CDR2 is LQKENI. The CDR3 has 13 amino acids. CDR3 DNA: TGTGCCAGCTCACTTCCGAGTGTAGATACGCAGTATTTT. Translated: CASSLPSVDTQYF.

This clone was picked up a small number of times. The genes are TRBV5-4 and TRBJ1-1; D perhaps matches TRBD1 (5 bases). This CDR3 contains 14 residues. Germline V gene lookup returns CDR1 SGHNT and CDR2 YYREEE (reference sequence). V was trimmed by 1 base and J by 0 bases, leaving 7 bases between them. The DNA of the CDR3 is TGTGCCAGCAGCTTGCAGGGTATGAACACTGAAGCTTTCTTT. It specifies CASSLQGMNTEAFF.

The J gene is TRBJ2-3, the V gene TRBV18, with TRBD2 matching over 9 bases. J was trimmed by 4 bases and V by 2 bases; bases with no gene match: 13. CDR3 length: 18 residues. Germline assignment: CDR1 KGHSH and CDR2 LQKENI. The CDR3 sequence: CASSPRRLAGGPADTQYF. In DNA form, the CDR3 reads TGTGCCAGCTCACCAAGGAGATTGGCGGGAGGGCCGGCAGATACGCAGTATTTT.

Details on this clone: The same CDR3 also results from other DNA sequences found in this sample. CDR3 sequence (DNA): TGCGCCAGCAGCCCGGGGGGGACAGATACGCAGTATTTT. Its protein product is CASSPGGTDTQYF. The J gene is TRBJ2-3, the V gene TRBV5-1; 8 bases align to TRBD2. This CDR3 is built from 13 residues. Germline lookup yields CDR1 SGHRS and CDR2 YFSETQ. With 4 bases clipped from V and 3 bases from J, the junction kept 1 base outside the gene matches.

In this sample, this clone turned up a few times. The chain's CDR3 is CASSVQGPYGYTF. In nucleotides, the CDR3 is TGTGCCAGCAGCGTACAGGGGCCCTATGGCTACACCTTC. The chain links TRBV2 to TRBJ1-2, with 7 bases aligning to TRBD1. Germline CDR1 reads SNHLY; CDR2 reads FYNNEI. CDR3 length: 13 amino acids. Unmatched junction bases numbered 5, after V lost 6 bases and J lost 4 bases.

The chain employs TRBV19 and TRBJ1-2; 7 bases are shared with TRBD1. The CDR3 loop spans 15 amino acids. Trimming removed 5 bases from V and 10 bases from J; junction bases left unmatched: 16. Germline V gene lookup returns CDR1 LNHDA and CDR2 SQIVND (reference sequence). The CDR3: CASSPYRGSNIVYTF. As DNA, the CDR3 is TGTGCCAGTAGTCCGTACAGGGGCTCAAATATTGTCTACACCTTC.

The chain employs TRBV5-1 and TRBJ2-7; 8 nucleotides line up with TRBD1. The CDR3 contains 13 residues. Losses at the gene ends were 3 bases for V and 3 bases for J; bases not matched to a gene: 2. Germline CDR1 reads SGHRS; CDR2 reads YFSETQ. CDR3 residues: CASSSGQGYEQYF. DNA of the CDR3: TGCGCCAGCAGCTCAGGACAGGGCTACGAGCAGTACTTC.

This clone was picked up one time. The V and J genes are TRBV6-5 and TRBJ1-1; the D is unclear. The germline V gene encodes CDR1 MNHEY and CDR2 SVGAGI. V lost 6 bases and J 0 bases, leaving 11 bases between the germline ends. The CDR3 totals 14 residues. CDR3 sequence (DNA): TGTGCCAGCAGGGTCTCAACAGTGAACACTGAAGCTTTCTTT. Encoded protein: CASRVSTVNTEAFF.

This clone was observed a few times. The chain uses TRBV28 and TRBJ1-2; TRBD1 aligns across 7 bases. The CDR3 totals 14 residues. V shed 4 bases and J 8 bases; nucleotides not matched to a gene: 10. Germline CDR1 MDHEN, CDR2 SYDVKM. The CDR3 DNA follows: TGTGCCAGCAGTTCTAACAGGGGATGGTACGGCTACACCTTC. Translating it yields CASSSNRGWYGYTF.

This chain links TRBV10-3 with TRBJ1-1; the D gene is possibly TRBD1 (5 bases). Looked up from germline, CDR1 is ENHRY and CDR2 is SYGVKD. The CDR3 sequence is 14 residues long. V lost 6 bases, J lost 3 bases, and 14 bases lay in between. The CDR3 loop reads CAISENQGYTEAFF. The CDR3 coding sequence is TGTGCCATCAGCGAAAACCAGGGCTACACTGAAGCTTTCTTT.